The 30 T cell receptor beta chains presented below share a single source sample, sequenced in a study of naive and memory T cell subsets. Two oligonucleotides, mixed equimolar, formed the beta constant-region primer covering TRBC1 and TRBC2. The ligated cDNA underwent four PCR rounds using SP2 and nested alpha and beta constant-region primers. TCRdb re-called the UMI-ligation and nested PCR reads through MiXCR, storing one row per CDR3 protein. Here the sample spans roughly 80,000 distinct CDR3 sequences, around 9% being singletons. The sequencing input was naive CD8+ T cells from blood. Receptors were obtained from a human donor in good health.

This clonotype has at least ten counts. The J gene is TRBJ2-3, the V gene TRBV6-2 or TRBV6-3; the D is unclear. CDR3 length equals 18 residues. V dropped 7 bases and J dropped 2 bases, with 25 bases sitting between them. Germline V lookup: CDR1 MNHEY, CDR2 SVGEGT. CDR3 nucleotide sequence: TGTGCCAGCATTCCCGGGCTCAGCGTTGGGCGGAACACAGATACGCAGTATTTT. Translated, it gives CASIPGLSVGRNTDTQYF.

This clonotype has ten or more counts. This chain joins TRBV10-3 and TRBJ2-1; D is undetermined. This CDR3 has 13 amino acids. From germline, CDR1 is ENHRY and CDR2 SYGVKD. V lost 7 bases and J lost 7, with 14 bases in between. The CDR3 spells CAITERGINEQFF. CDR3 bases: TGTGCCATCACTGAACGAGGTATTAATGAGCAGTTCTTC.

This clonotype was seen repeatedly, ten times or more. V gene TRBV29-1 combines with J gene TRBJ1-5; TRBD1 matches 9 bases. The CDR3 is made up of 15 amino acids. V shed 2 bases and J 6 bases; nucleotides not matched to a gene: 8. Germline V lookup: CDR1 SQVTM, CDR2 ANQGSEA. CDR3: CSVELPGQGLQPQHF. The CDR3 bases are TGCAGCGTTGAACTCCCGGGACAGGGACTTCAGCCCCAGCATTTT.

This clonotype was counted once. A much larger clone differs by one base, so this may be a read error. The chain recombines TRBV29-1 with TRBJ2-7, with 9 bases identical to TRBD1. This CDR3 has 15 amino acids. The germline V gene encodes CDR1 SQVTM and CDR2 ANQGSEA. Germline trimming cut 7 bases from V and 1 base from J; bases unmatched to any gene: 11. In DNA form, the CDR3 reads TGCAGCGCTGTTCTAACAGGGGGCGCATCCTACGAGCAGTACTTC. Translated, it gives CSAVLTGGASYEQYF.

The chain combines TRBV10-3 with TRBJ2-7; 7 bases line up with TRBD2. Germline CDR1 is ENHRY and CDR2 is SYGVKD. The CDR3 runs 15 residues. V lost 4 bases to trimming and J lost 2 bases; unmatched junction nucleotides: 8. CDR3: CAISVREEATYEQYF. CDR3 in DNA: TGTGCCATCAGTGTCCGGGAGGAGGCAACCTACGAGCAGTACTTC.

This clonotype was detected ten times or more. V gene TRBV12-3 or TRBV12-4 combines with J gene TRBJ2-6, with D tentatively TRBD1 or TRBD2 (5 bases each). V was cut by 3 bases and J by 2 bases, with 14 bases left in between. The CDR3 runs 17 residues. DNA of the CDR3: TGTGCCAGCAGTTTTACAGGAGGAAGAACTGGGGCCAACGTCCTGACTTTC. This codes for CASSFTGGRTGANVLTF.

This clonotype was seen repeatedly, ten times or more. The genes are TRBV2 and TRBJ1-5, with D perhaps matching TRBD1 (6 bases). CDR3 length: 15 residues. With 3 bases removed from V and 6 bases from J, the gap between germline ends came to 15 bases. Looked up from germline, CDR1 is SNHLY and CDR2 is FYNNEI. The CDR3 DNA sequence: TGTGCCAGCAGTGAGTTGTCAGGGGAGACTCAGCCCCAGCATTTT. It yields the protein CASSELSGETQPQHF.

The CDR3 loop reads CSVLLGTSGRANEQFF. CDR3 in DNA: TGCAGTGTTCTTCTCGGGACTAGCGGGAGGGCCAATGAGCAGTTCTTC. This sequence joins TRBV20-1 and TRBJ2-1, with 16 nucleotides matching TRBD2. The CDR3 covers 16 residues. The V gene's germline CDR1 is DFQATT and CDR2 SNEGSKA (reference sequence). V lost 7 bases, J lost 6 bases, and 9 bases stayed unmatched.

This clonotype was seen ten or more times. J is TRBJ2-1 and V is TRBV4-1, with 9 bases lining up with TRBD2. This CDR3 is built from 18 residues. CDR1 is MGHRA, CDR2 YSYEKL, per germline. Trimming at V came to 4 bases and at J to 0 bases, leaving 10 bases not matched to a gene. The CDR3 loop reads CASSPEGGSGGSYNEQFF. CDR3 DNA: TGCGCCAGCAGCCCAGAGGGGGGTAGCGGGGGCTCCTACAATGAGCAGTTCTTC.

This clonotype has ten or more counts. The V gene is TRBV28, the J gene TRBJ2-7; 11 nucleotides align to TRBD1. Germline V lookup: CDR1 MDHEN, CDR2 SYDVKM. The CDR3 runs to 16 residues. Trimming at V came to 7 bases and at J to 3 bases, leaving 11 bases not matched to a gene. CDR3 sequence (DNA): TGTGCCAGCAACCTTTCGACGGACAGGGGGCTCTACGAGCAGTACTTC. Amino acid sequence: CASNLSTDRGLYEQYF.

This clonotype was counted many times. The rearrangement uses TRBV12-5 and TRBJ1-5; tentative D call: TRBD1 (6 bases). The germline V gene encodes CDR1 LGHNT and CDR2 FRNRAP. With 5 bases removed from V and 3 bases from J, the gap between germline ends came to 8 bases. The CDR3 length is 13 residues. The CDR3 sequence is CASGQGINQPQHF. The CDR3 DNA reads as TGTGCTAGTGGTCAGGGGATCAATCAGCCCCAGCATTTT.

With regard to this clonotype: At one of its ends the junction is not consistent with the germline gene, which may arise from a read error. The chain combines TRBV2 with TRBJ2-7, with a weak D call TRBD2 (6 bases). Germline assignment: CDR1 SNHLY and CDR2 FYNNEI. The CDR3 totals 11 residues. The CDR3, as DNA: TGTGCCAGCACAACAGGCGGGGCCCCTCGCTTC. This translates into CASTTGGAPRF.

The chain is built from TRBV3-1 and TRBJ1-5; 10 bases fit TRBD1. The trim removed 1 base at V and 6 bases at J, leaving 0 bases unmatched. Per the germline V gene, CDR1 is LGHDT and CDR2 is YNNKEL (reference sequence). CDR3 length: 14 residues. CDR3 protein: CASSQGTGGQPQHF. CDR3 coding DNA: TGTGCCAGCAGCCAAGGGACAGGGGGTCAGCCCCAGCATTTT.

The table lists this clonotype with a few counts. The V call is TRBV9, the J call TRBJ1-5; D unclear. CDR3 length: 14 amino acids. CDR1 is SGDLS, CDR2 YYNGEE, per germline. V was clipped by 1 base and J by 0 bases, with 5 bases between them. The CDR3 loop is CASSVSPSNQPQHF. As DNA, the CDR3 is TGTGCCAGCAGCGTATCACCTAGCAATCAGCCCCAGCATTTT.

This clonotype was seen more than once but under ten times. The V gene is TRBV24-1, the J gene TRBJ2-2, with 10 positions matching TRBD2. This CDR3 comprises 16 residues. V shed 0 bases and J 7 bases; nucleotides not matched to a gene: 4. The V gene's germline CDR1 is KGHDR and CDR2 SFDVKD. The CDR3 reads CATSDLRLAGDGELFF. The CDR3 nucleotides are TGTGCCACCAGTGATTTGCGGCTAGCGGGAGACGGGGAGCTGTTTTTT.

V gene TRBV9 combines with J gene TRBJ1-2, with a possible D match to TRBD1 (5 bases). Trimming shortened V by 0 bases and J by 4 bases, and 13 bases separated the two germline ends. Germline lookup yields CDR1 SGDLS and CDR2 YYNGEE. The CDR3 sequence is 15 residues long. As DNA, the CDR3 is TGTGCCAGCAGCGTAGAGACGACAGTGAGCTATGGCTACACCTTC. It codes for CASSVETTVSYGYTF.

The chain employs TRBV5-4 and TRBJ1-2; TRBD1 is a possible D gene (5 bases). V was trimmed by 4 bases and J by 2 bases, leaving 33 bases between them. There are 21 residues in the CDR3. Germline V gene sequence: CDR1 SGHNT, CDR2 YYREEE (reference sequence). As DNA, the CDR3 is TGTGCCAGCAGCCCCGGACCCAATGACAGCGGGGGTTATTCGAAAAACTATGGCTACACCTTC. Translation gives CASSPGPNDSGGYSKNYGYTF.

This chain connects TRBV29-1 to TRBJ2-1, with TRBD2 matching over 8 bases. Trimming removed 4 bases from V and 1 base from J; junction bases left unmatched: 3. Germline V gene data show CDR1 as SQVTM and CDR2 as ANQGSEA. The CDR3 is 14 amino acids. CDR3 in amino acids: CSVGSGRSYNEQFF. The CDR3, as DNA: TGCAGCGTTGGGAGCGGGAGATCCTACAATGAGCAGTTCTTC.

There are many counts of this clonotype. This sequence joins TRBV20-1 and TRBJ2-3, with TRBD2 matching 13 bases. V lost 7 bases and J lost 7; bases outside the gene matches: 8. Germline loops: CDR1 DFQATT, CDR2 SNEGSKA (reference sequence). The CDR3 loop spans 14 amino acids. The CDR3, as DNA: TGCAGTGTAAAACTAGCGGGAGGGCCTAATACGCAGTATTTT. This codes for CSVKLAGGPNTQYF.

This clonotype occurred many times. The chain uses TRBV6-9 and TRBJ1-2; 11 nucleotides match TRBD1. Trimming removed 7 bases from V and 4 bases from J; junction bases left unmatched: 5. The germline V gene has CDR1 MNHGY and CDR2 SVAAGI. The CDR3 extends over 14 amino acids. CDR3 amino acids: CASTWGTGGYGYTF. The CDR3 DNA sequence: TGTGCCAGCACCTGGGGGACAGGGGGCTATGGCTACACCTTC.

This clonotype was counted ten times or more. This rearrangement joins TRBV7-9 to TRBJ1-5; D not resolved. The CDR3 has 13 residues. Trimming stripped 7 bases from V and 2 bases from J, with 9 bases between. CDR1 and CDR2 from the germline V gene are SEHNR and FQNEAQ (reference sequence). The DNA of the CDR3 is TGTGCCAGCACCCCGGACGGCAATCAGCCCCAGCATTTT. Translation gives CASTPDGNQPQHF.

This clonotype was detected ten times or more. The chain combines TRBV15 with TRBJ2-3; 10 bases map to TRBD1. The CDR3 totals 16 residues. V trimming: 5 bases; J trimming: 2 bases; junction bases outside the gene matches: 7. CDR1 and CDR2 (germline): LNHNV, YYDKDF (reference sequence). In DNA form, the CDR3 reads TGTGCCACCAGCCCCGGGACAGGGGCGCCCACAGATACGCAGTATTTT. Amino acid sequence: CATSPGTGAPTDTQYF.

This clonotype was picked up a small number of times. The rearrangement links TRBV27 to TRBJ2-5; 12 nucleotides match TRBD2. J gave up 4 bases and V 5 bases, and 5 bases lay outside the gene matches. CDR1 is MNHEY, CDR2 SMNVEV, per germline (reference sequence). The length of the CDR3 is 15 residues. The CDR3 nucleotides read TGTGCCAGCAGTCCGAGGACTAGCGGGACAGAGACCCAGTACTTC. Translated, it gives CASSPRTSGTETQYF.

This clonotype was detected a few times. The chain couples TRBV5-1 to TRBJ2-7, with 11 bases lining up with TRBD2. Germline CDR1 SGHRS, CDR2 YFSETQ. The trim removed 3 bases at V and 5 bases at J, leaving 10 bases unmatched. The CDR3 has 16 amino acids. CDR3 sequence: CASSSDLAGGTNEQYF. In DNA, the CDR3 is TGCGCCAGCAGCTCTGACTTAGCGGGAGGGACGAACGAGCAGTACTTC. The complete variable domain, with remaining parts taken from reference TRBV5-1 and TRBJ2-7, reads KAGVTQTPRYLIKTRGQQVTLSCSPISGHRSVSWYQQTPGQGLQFLFEYFSETQRNKGNFPGRFSGRQFSNSRSEMNVSTLELGDSALYLCASSSDLAGGTNEQYFGPGTRLTVT.

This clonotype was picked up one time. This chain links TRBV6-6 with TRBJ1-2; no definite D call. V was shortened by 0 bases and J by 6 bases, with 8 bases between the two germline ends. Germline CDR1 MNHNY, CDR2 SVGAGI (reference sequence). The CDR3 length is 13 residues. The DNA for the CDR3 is TGTGCCAGCAGTTACTCGCTAGGGAATGGCTACACCTTC. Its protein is CASSYSLGNGYTF.

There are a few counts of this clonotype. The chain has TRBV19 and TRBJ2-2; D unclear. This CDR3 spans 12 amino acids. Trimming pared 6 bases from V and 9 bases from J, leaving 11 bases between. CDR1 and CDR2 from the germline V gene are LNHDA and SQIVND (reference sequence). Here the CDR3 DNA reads TGTGCCAGTAGCGACCCCGGCCGGGAGCTGTTTTTT. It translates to CASSDPGRELFF.

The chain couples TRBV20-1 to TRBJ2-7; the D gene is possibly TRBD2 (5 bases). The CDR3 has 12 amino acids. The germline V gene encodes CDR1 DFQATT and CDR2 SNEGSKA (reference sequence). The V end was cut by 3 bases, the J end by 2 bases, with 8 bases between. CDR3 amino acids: CSARSGTYEQYF. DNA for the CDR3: TGCAGTGCTAGGAGCGGAACCTACGAGCAGTACTTC.

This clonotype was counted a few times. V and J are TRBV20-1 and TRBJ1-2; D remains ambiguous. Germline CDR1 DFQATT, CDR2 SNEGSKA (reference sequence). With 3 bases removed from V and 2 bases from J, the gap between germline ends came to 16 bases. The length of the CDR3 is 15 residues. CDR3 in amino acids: CSASPRRTANYGYTF. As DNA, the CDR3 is TGCAGTGCTAGCCCTCGTCGGACGGCGAACTATGGCTACACCTTC.

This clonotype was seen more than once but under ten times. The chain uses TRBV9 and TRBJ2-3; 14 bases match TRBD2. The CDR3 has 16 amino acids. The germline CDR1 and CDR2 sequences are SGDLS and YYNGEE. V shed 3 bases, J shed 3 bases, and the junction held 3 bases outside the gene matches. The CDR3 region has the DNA TGTGCCAGCAGCGAGACTAGCGGGAGGGCTACAGATACGCAGTATTTT. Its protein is CASSETSGRATDTQYF.

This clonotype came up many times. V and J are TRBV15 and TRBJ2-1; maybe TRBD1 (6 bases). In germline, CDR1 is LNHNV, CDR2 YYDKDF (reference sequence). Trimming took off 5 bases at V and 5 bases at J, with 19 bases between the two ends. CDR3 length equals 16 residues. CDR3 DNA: TGTGCCACCAGCCGGGGAGAAGGGGGACCTCACAATGAGCAGTTCTTC. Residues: CATSRGEGGPHNEQFF.